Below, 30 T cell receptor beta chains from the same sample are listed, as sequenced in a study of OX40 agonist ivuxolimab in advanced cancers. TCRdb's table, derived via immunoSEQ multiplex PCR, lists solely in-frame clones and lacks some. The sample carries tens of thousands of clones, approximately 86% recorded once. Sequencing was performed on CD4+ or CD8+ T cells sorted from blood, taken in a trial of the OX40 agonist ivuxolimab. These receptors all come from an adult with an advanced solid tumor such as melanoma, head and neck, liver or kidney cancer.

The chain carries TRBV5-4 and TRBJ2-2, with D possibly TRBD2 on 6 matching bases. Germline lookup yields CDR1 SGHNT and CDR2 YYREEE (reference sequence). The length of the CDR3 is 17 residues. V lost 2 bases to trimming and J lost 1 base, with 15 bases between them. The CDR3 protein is CASSFLLRRENTGELFF. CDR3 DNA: TGTGCCAGCAGCTTTTTGTTGCGGAGGGAGAACACCGGGGAGCTGTTTTTT.

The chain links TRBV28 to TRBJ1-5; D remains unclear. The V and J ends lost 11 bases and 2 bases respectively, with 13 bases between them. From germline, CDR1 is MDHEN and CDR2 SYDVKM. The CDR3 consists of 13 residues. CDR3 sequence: CACGLEGNQPQHF. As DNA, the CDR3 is TGTGCCTGTGGGCTGGAGGGCAATCAGCCCCAGCATTTT.

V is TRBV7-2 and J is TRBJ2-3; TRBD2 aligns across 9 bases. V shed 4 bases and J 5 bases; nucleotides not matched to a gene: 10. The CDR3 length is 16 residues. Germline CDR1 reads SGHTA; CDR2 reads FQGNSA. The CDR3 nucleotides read TGTGCCAGCAGCTCCTCTAGCGGGGCGGTGGGAGATACGCAGTATTTT. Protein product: CASSSSSGAVGDTQYF.

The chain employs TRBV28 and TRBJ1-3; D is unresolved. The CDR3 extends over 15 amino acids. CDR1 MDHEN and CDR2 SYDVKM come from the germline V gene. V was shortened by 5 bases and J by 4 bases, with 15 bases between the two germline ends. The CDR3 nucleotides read TGTGCCAGCAGTACCCTTAGCGAGCAAGGAAACACCATATATTTT. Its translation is CASSTLSEQGNTIYF.

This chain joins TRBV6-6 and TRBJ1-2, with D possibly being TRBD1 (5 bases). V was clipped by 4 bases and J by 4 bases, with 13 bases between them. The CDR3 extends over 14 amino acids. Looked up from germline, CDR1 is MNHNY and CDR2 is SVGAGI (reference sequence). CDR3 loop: CASSSPGATYGYTF. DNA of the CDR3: TGTGCCAGCAGTTCCCCCGGGGCTACCTATGGCTACACCTTC.

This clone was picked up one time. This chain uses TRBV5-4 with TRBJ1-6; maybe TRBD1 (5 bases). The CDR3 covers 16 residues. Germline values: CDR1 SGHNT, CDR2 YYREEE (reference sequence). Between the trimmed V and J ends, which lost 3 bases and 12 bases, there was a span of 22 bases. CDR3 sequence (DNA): TGTGCCAGCAGCTACTCCGGGACCTCACTAAGGGGACCCCTCCACTTT. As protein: CASSYSGTSLRGPLHF.

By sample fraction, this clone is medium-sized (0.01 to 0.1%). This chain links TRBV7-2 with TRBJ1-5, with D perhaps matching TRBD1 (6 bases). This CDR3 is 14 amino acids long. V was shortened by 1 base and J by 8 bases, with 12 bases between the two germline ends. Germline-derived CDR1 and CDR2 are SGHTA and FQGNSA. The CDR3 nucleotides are TGTGCCAGCAGCTTAGAGGGGGGGATGAAGCCCCAGCATTTT. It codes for CASSLEGGMKPQHF.

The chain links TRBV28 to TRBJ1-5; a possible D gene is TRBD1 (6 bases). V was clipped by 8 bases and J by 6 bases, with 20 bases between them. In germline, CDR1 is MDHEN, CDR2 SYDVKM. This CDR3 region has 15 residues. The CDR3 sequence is CASAPGLSGVQPQHF. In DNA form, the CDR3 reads TGTGCCAGCGCCCCTGGCCTCTCAGGGGTTCAGCCCCAGCATTTT.

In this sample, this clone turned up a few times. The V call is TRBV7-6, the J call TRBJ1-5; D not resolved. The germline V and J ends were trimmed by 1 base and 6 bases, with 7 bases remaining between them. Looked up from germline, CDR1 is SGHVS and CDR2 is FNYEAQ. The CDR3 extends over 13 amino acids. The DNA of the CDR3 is TGTGCCAGCAGCTTAGAAGACGGTCAGCCCCAGCATTTT. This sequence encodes CASSLEDGQPQHF.

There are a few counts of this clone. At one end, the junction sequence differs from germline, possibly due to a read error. The CDR3 region has the DNA TGTGCTATCAAGGAGGCGGCGGGGGGACCTCGGGCTGAAGCTTTCTTT. Translation: CAIKEAAGGPRAEAFF. The chain joins TRBV10-3 to TRBJ1-1, with TRBD1 as a possible D gene (5 bases). CDR1 is ENHRY, CDR2 SYGVKD, per germline. This CDR3 has 16 amino acids.

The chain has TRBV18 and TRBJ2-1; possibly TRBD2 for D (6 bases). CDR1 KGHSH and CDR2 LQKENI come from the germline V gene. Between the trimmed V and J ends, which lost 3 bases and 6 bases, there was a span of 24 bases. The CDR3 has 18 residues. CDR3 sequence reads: CASSPQPPGLPWGNEQFF. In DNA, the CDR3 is TGTGCCAGCTCACCCCAGCCTCCGGGACTGCCCTGGGGCAATGAGCAGTTCTTC.

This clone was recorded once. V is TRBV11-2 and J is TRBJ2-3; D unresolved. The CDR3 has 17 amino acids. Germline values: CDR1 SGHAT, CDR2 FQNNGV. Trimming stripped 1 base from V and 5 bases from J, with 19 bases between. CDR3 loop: CASSLGSVGFRGDTQYF. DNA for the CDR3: TGTGCCAGCAGCTTAGGTTCGGTAGGATTTCGAGGAGATACGCAGTATTTT. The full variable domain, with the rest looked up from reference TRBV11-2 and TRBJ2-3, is EAGVAQSPRYKIIEKRQSVAFWCNPISGHATLYWYQQILGQGPKLLIQFQNNGVVDDSQLPKDRFSAERLKGVDSTLKIQPAKLEDSAVYLCASSLGSVGFRGDTQYFGPGTRLTVL.

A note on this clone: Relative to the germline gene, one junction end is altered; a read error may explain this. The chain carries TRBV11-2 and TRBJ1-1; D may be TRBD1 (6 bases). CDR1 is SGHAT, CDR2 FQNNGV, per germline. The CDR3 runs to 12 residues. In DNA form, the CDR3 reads TGTGCCAGCAGCTCCGGGACAAATAGTTTTCTCTTT. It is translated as CASSSGTNSFLF.

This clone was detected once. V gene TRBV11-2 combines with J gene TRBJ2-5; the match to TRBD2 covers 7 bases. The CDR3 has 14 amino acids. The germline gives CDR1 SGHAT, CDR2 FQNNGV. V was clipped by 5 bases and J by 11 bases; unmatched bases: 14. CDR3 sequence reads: CASSPGSTSREQYF. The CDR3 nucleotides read TGTGCCAGCAGCCCCGGGTCGACTAGCAGGGAGCAGTACTTC.

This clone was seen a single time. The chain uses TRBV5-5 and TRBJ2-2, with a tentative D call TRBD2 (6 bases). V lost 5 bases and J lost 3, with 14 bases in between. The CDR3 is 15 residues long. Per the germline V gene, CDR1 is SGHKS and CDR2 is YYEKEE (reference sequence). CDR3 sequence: CASRATGGHTGELFF. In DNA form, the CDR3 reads TGTGCCAGCAGAGCTACCGGGGGTCACACCGGGGAGCTGTTTTTT.

The CDR3 DNA sequence: TGTGCCAGCTCGGTCAGCGGGAGTCGTCCCTACGAGCAGTACTTC. This codes for CASSVSGSRPYEQYF. This chain links TRBV18 with TRBJ2-5; 8 bases are a match to TRBD2. The last part of the DNA fits TRBJ2-7 better; the J call may be wrong. This CDR3 has 15 amino acids. Germline V gene sequence: CDR1 KGHSH, CDR2 LQKENI.

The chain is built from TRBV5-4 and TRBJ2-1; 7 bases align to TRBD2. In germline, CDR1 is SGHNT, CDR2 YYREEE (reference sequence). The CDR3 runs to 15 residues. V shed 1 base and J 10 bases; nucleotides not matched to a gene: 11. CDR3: CASSLWGGSSPEQFF. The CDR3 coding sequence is TGTGCCAGCAGCTTGTGGGGCGGGAGCTCCCCCGAGCAGTTCTTC.

The CDR3 reads CASSSRVPPPAGELFF. CDR3 DNA sequence: TGTGCCAGCAGCTCCCGGGTCCCTCCCCCCGCTGGGGAGCTGTTTTTT. The J gene is TRBJ2-2, the V gene TRBV7-8; no clear D. Between the trimmed V and J ends, which lost 4 bases and 8 bases, there was a span of 20 bases. Germline V gene sequence: CDR1 SGHVS, CDR2 FQNEAQ. CDR3 size: 16 residues.

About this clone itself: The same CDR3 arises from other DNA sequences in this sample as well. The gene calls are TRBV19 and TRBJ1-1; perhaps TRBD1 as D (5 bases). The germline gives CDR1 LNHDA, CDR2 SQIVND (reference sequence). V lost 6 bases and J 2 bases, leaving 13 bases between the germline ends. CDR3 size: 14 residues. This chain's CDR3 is CASSTPGLNTEAFF. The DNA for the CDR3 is TGTGCCAGTAGCACCCCGGGACTCAACACTGAAGCTTTCTTT.

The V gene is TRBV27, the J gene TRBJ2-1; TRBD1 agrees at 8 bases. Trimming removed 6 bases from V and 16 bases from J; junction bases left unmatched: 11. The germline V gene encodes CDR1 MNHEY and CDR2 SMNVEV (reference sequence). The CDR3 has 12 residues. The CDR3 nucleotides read TGTGCCAGCAGCTCCGACAGGGGAGCTACCTTCTTC. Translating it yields CASSSDRGATFF.

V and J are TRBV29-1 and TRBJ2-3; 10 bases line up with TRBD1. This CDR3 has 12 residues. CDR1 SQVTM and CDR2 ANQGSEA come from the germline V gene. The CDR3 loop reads CGTGEGTDTQYF. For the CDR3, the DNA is TGCGGGACAGGGGAGGGCACAGATACGCAGTATTTT.

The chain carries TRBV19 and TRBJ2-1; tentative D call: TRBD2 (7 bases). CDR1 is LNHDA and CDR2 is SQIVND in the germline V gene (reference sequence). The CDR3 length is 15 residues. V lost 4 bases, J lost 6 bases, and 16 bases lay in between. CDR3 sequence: CASSKGGNGANEQFF. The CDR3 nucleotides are TGTGCCAGTAGTAAGGGGGGGAATGGGGCCAATGAGCAGTTCTTC.

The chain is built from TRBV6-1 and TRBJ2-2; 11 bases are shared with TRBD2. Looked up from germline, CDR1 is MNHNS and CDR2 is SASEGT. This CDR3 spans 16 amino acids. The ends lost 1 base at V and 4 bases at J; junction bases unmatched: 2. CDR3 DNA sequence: TGTGCCAGCAGTGAAGATAGCGGGAGGGTCACCGGGGAGCTGTTTTTT. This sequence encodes CASSEDSGRVTGELFF.

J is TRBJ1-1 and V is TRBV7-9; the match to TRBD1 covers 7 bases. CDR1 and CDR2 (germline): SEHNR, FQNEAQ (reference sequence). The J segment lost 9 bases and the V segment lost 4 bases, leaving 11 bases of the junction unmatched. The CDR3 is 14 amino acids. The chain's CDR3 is CASSYLGTARKAFF. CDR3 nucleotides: TGTGCCAGCAGCTACCTTGGGACAGCTCGAAAAGCTTTCTTT.

The CDR3 sequence: CASSDSGTSTRYTF. The CDR3 DNA follows: TGTGCCAGCAGTGACTCGGGGACAAGTACCCGCTACACCTTC. The V and J genes are TRBV6-4 and TRBJ1-2; perhaps TRBD1 as D (6 bases). From germline, CDR1 is MRHNA and CDR2 SNTAGT. V lost 0 bases and J lost 9, with 14 bases in between. This CDR3 comprises 14 residues.

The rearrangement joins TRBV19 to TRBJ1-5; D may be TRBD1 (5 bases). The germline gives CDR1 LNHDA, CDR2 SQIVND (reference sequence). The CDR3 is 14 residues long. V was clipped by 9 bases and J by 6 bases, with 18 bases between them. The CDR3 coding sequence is TGTGCCAGCAACGCGGCCAGGGAGGGTCAGCCCCAGCATTTT. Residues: CASNAAREGQPQHF.

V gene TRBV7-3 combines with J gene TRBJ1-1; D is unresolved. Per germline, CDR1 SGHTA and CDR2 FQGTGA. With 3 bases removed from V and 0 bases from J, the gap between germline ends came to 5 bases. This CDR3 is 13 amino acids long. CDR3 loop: CASSLEVNTEAFF. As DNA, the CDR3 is TGTGCCAGCAGCTTGGAAGTGAACACTGAAGCTTTCTTT. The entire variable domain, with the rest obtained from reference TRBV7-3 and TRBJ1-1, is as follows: GAGVSQTPSNKVTEKGKYVELRCDPISGHTALYWYRQSLGQGPEFLIYFQGTGAADDSGLPNDRFFAVRPEGSVSTLKIQRTERGDSAVYLCASSLEVNTEAFFGQGTRLTVV.

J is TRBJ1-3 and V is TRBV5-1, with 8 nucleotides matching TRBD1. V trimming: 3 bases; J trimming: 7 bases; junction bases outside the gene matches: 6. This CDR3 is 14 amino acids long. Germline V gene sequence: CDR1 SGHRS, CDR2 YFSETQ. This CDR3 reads CASSWTGQENTIYF. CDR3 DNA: TGCGCCAGCAGCTGGACAGGGCAGGAGAACACCATATATTTT.

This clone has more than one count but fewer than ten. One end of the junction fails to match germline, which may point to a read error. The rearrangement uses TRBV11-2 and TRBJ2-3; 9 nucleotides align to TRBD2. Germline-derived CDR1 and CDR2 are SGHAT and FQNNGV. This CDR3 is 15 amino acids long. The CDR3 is CASSSAGTSKDTQYF. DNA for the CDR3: TGTGCCAGCAGCTCGGCCGGGACTAGCAAAGATACGCAGTATTTT.

The CDR3 coding sequence is TGTGCCAGTAACCGAAATCTGAACACTGAAGCTTTCTTT. Its translation: CASNRNLNTEAFF. The chain couples TRBV19 to TRBJ1-1; no definite D call. CDR3 length: 13 amino acids. Trimming removed 7 bases from V and 0 bases from J, with 9 bases in between. CDR1 is LNHDA and CDR2 is SQIVND in the germline V gene (reference sequence). Based on the CDR3 plus reference TRBV19 and TRBJ1-1, the full variable domain is DGGITQSPKYLFRKEGQNVTLSCEQNLNHDAMYWYRQDPGQGLRLIYYSQIVNDFQKGDIAEGYSVSREKKESFPLTVTSAQKNPTAFYLCASNRNLNTEAFFGQGTRLTVV.